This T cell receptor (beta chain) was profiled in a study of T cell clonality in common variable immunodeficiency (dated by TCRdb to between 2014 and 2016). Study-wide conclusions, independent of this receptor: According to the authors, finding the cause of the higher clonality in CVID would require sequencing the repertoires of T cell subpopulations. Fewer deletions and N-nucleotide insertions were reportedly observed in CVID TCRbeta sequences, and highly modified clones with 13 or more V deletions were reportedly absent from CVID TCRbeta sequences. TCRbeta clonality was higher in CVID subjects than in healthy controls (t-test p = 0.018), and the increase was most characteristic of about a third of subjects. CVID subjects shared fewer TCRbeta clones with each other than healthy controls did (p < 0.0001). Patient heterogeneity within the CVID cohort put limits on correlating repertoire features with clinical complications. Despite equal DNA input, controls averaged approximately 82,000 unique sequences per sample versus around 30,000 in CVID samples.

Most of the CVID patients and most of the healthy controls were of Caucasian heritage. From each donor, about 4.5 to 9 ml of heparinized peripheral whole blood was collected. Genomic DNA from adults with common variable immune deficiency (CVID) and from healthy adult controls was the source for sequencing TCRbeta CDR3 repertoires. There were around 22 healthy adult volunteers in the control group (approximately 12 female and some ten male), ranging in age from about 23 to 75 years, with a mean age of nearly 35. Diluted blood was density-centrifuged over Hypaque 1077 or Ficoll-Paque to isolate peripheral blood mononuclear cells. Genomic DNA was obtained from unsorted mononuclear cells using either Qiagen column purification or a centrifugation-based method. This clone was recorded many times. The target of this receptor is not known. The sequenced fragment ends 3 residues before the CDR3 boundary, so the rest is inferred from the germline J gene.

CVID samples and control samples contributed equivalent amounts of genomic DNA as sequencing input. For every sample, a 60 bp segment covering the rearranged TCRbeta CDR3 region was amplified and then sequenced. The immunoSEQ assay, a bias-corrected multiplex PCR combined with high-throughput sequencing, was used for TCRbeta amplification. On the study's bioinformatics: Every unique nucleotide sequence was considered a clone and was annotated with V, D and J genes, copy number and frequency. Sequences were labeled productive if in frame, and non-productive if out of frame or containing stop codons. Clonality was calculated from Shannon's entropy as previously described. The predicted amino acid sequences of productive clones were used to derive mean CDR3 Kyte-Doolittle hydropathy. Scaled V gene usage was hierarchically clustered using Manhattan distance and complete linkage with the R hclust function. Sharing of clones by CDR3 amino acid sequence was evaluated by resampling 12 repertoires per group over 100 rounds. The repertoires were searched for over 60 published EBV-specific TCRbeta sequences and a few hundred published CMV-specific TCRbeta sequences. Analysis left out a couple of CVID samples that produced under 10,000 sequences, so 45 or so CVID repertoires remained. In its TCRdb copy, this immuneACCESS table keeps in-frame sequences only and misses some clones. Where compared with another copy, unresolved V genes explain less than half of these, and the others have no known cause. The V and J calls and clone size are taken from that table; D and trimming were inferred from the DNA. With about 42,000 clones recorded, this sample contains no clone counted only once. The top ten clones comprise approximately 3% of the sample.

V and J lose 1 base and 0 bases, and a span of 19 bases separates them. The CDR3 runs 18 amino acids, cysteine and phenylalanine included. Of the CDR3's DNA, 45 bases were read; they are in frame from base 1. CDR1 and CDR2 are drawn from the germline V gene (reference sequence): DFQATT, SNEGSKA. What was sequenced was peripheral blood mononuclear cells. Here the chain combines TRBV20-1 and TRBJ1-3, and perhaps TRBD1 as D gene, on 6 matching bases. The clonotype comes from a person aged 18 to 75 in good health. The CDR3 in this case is CSARAYPGTTSSGNTIYF. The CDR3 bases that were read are TGCAGTGCTAGAGCCTATCCCGGGACAACCAGCTCTGGAAACACC.